This TCR beta chain was sequenced during a study of response to subunit inactivated influenza vaccine. General observations from the study: The authors suggested that every seasonal influenza vaccination recruits few new T cells.

TCRdb reprocessed the RT-PCR reads via MiXCR and lists one record per CDR3 protein. The sample holds about 540,000 distinct CDR3 sequences, 20% to 25% seen once. About this clonotype: Its cognate antigen is unknown.

Per germline, CDR1 LNHDA and CDR2 SQIVND (reference sequence). The CDR3 runs 16 residues. Trimming cost V 3 bases and J 6 bases, with 21 bases left between them. These data also featured in a second study, about T cells expressing NK-cell markers. From that second work: Production of TCR beta cDNA relied on 5'RACE template switching with UMIs. Sorted CD3+CD56+NKG2C+, CD3+CD56+NKG2C- and CD3+CD56-NKG2C+ T cells provided the TCR beta repertoires. Most of the eight sequenced donors were HCMV-seropositive; one was seronegative. These clonotypes, the leaders elsewhere, also led the CD3+CD56-NKG2C+ fraction in a few donors.

The V call is TRBV19, the J call TRBJ2-7; D might be TRBD1 (6 bases). This clonotype was sampled from a man aged 50 to 60 who received an inactivated influenza vaccine. Specimen: CD4+ T cells sorted from PBMCs, collected approximately 12 days after vaccination. CDR3: CASSMPGAGILREQYF. The CDR3 DNA sequence: TGTGCCAGTAGTATGCCAGGGGCAGGGATTCTTCGCGAGCAGTACTTC.